This T cell receptor (beta chain) was found in a study of shared clonotypes between healthy human individuals. The study, taken as a whole, reports: Naive CD4 clonotypes overlapped across a handful of donors at about 5%.

With regard to this clone: Antigen unknown.

This CDR3 is built from 17 residues. The germline gives CDR1 SGHAT, CDR2 FQNNGV. Trimming took 5 bases from V and 5 from J; bases not matched to a gene: 16. In the original analysis: Filtering of immunoSEQ junctional sequences could not match full-length read filtering. The protocol was immunoSEQ multiplex PCR, while the TCRdb copy is restricted to in-frame clones and leaves out a portion. The V and J calls and clone size were taken over from that table, and D and trimming were inferred from the DNA. The sample holds about 2.4 million clones, 80% to 95% seen once. The chain has TRBV11-2 and TRBJ2-5; TRBD2 matches 8 bases. The sequence was obtained from a man younger than 30 in good health. Some clones in this sample may be carry-over from other donors' samples. The sequencing input was naive CD4+ T cells from PBMCs. Subset meaning: CD45RA+ positively selected. The CDR3 region has the DNA TGTGCCAGCAGCCCCCGGTGGACCGGGAGGGCCAGGGAGACCCAGTACTTC. Encoded protein: CASSPRWTGRARETQYF.